Below, 5 T cell receptor beta chains from the same sample are listed, as sequenced in a study of blood T cells in healthy people across ages. A second about 6 to 11 cycle PCR used barcoded and J-beta primers. Via MiXCR, TCRdb re-called the 5' RACE reads, giving one row per CDR3 protein. The repertoire holds almost 550,000 distinct CDR3 sequences, with around 24% as singletons. The same sample was also used in a study of T cells of mothers and their children.

The sample was blood. The receptor source for this set is a boy aged 10-17 years in good health.

V and J are TRBV29-1 and TRBJ1-2; perhaps TRBD1 as D (5 bases). This CDR3 is 11 amino acids long. In germline, CDR1 is SQVTM, CDR2 ANQGSEA. The V gene lost 2 bases and the J gene lost 7 bases, with 8 bases spanning the gap. CDR3 coding DNA: TGCAGCGTTGAATGGAGGGGTGGCTACACCTTC. It yields the protein CSVEWRGGYTF.

Turning to this clonotype: A junction boundary mismatches the germline segment, possibly from a read error. The CDR3: CTWSPGYYGYTF. As DNA, the CDR3 is TGTACCTGGAGTCCCGGGTACTATGGCTACACCTTC. The rearrangement links TRBV30 to TRBJ1-2; D ambiguous. Germline V gene data show CDR1 as GTSNPN and CDR2 as SVGIG (reference sequence). The CDR3 loop spans 12 amino acids.

The chain joins TRBV5-5 to TRBJ1-2; no clear D gene. The CDR3 totals 19 residues. Germline CDR1 SGHKS, CDR2 YYEKEE (reference sequence). The V end was cut by 0 bases, the J end by 1 base, with 22 bases between. In DNA form, the CDR3 reads TGTGCCAGCAGCTTGGATGGGCGGGTAGAGGGAACAGATAACTATGGCTACACCTTC. Translation: CASSLDGRVEGTDNYGYTF.

The DNA for the CDR3 is TGCGCCAGCAGCGCCACTGTGGGGGCAGATACGCAGTATTTT. The encoded protein is CASSATVGADTQYF. The V call is TRBV5-1, the J call TRBJ2-3; D tentatively reads TRBD1 or TRBD2 (5 bases each). Germline V gives CDR1 SGHRS, CDR2 YFSETQ. This CDR3 is 14 amino acids long. V was trimmed by 4 bases and J by 4 bases, leaving 13 bases between them.

Turning to this clonotype: One end of the junction is discordant with germline, which a read error may explain. The chain carries TRBV6-5 and TRBJ2-7; the D is unclear. CDR1 is MNHEY and CDR2 is SVGAGI in the germline V gene. There are 16 residues in the CDR3. Here the CDR3 DNA reads TGTGCCAGCAAGCTGACCGATTGGGGTGGCGAGAACGAGCGGTACTTC. Translation: CASKLTDWGGENERYF.